This record looks at one TCR beta chain sequence and its context. The V gene lost 3 bases and the J gene lost 0 bases, with 10 bases spanning the gap. Germline CDR1 reads LNHDA; CDR2 reads SQIVND (reference sequence). CDR3 length: 15 residues. Produced via immunoSEQ multiplex PCR; TCRdb's table is partial and in-frame only. The table includes 75,000 to 100,000 clones, around 91% detected once. The data were obtained in a study of OX40 agonist ivuxolimab in advanced cancers. The rearrangement links TRBV19 to TRBJ2-3, with D perhaps matching TRBD1 (6 bases). This sequence was found in an adult with an advanced solid tumor such as melanoma, head and neck, liver or kidney cancer. Sequencing used CD4+ or CD8+ T cells sorted from blood, obtained in a trial of the OX40 agonist ivuxolimab. The chain's CDR3 is CASSMHRASTDTQYF. CDR3 DNA sequence: TGTGCCAGTAGTATGCACAGGGCTAGCACAGATACGCAGTATTTT.